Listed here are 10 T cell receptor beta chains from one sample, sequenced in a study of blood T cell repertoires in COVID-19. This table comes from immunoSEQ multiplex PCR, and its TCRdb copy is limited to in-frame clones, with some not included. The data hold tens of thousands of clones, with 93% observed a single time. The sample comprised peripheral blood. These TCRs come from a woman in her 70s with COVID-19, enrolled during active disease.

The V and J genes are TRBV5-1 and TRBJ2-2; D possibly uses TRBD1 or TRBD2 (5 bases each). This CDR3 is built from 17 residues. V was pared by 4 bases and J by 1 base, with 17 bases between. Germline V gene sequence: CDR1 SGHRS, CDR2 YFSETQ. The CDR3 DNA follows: TGCGCCAGCAGCGTGGGGGTTGTGGCGGAGAACACCGGGGAGCTGTTTTTT. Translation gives CASSVGVVAENTGELFF.

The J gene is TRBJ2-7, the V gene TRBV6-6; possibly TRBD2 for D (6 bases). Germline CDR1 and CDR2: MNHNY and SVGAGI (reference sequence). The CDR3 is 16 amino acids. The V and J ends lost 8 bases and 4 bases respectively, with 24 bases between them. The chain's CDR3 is CASRSGNALERYEQYF. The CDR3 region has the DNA TGTGCCAGCCGTAGCGGAAACGCCCTAGAGCGATACGAGCAGTACTTC.

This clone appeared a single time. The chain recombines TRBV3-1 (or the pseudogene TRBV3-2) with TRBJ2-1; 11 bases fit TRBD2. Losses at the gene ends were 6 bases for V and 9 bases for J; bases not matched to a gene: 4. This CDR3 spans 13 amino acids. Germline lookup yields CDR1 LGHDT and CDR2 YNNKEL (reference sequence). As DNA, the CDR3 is TGTGCCAGCAGAAGGACTAGCGGGTCTGAGCAGTTCTTC. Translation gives CASRRTSGSEQFF.

Here the CDR3 DNA reads TGCGCCAGCAGCCAAGGCCTTGCGGTGAATCAGCCCCAGCATTTT. Its translation: CASSQGLAVNQPQHF. The chain recombines TRBV4-3 with TRBJ1-5, with D uncertain. The CDR3 length is 15 residues. Trimming took 1 base from V and 4 from J, leaving 11 bases between them. Germline lookup yields CDR1 LGHNA and CDR2 YSLEER.

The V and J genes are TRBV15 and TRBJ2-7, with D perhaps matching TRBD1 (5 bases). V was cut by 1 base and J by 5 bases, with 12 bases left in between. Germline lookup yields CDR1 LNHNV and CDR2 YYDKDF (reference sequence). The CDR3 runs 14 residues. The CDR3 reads CATSRAAGWDEQYF. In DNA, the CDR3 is TGTGCCACCAGCAGAGCCGCAGGGTGGGACGAGCAGTACTTC.

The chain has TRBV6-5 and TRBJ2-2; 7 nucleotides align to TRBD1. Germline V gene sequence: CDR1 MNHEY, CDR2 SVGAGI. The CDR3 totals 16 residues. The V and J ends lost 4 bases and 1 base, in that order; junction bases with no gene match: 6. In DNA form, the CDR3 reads TGTGCCAGCAGTTCAGGGGGTATCAGGAACACCGGGGAGCTGTTTTTT. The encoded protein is CASSSGGIRNTGELFF.

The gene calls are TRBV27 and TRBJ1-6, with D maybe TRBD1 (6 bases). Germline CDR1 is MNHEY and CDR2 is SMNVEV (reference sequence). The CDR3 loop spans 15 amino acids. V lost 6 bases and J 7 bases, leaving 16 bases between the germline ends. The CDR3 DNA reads TGTGCCAGCAGGCGGAGACAGGTTGAGAATTCACCCCTCCACTTT. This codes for CASRRRQVENSPLHF.

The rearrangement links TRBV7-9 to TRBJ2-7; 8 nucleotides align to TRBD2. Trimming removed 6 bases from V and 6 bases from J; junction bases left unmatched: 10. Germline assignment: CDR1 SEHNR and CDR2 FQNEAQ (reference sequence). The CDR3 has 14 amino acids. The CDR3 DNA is TGTGCCAGCAGTCCGGGGCTAGCGGGCAGCGAGCAGTACTTC. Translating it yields CASSPGLAGSEQYF.

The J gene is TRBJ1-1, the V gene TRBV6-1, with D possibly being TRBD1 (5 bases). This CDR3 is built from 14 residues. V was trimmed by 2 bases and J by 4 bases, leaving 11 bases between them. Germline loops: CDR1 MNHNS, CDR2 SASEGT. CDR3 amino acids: CASSEFWTFTEAFF. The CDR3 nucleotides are TGTGCCAGCAGTGAATTCTGGACATTCACTGAAGCTTTCTTT.

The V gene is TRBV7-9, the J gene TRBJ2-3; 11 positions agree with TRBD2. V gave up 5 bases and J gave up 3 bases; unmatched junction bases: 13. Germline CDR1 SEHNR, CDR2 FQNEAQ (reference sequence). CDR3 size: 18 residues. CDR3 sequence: CASSQFGRLAGKTDTQYF. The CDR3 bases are TGTGCCAGCAGCCAGTTTGGACGACTAGCGGGAAAAACAGATACGCAGTATTTT.